The count of the clone carrying this T cell receptor (beta chain) is one. The library was built from roughly 400 ng RNA with molecular barcoded adaptors for alpha/delta and beta/gamma chains. TCRdb re-derived calls from the reads in MiXCR, one entry per CDR3 protein. The data contain around 130,000 distinct CDR3 sequences, around 13% of them singletons. The CDR3 covers 14 residues. CDR1 and CDR2 (germline): MNHNS, SASEGT. Losses at the gene ends were 6 bases for V and 0 bases for J; bases not matched to a gene: 5. This record comes from a study of read filtering for tumor transcriptome and immune sequencing.

The chain has TRBV6-1 and TRBJ2-7, with 7 nucleotides matching TRBD2. The clonotype was recovered from a donor aged 40 or over with multiple myeloma. Sequencing was carried out using a population of CD138-negative cells sorted from bone marrow. The CDR3 DNA follows: TGTGCCAGCAGATCCCCTAGCGGCTCCTACGAGCAGTACTTC. It is translated as CASRSPSGSYEQYF.